Listed below are T cell receptor beta chains from one sample, sequenced in a study of T cells in Graves' hyperthyroidism and ophthalmopathy. TCRdb called the multiplex PCR reads again in MiXCR, with one record for every CDR3 protein. In the table there are around 340,000 distinct CDR3 sequences, about 15% of which are singletons. Input material: blood. These receptors all stem from a woman aged 30 to 39 with Graves' hyperthyroidism. CDR3s leave out the opening cysteine and the closing phenylalanine or tryptophan. Size tells how often a clone was seen (once, few, many) or the class of an expanded clone, and some rows leave it out.

J gene,CDR3 length,V gene,clone size,CDR3 protein
TRBJ2-3,11,TRBV28,.,AITEGRTGTQY
TRBJ2-1,14,TRBV12-3/TRBV12-4,many,ASSLTLGLGRNEQF
TRBJ2-5,13,TRBV15,many,ATSRRRAEQETQY
TRBJ1-1,15,TRBV6-2/TRBV6-3,many,ASRAGTGVAMNTEAF
TRBJ2-7,10,TRBV6-2/TRBV6-3,many,ASSPSGREQY
TRBJ1-1,9,TRBV19,few,AIAQHNEAF
TRBJ1-1,13,TRBV28,many,ASSLDRRMNTEAF
TRBJ1-1,10,TRBV28,many,ASRTGGTEAF
TRBJ2-3,12,TRBV12-3/TRBV12-4,many,ASSLDRGRDTQY
TRBJ2-1,12,TRBV2,many,ASEGLAEGNEQF
TRBJ1-5,11,TRBV29-1,.,SVSGRNNQPQH
TRBJ2-7,12,TRBV5-1,many,ASSRGTSGYEQY
TRBJ2-1,18,TRBV19,few,ASSIWRQGASGSTYNEQF
TRBJ2-7,14,TRBV9,.,ASSAEGGQGAREQY
TRBJ2-1,10,TRBV5-5,.,ASSWNNNEQF
TRBJ2-7,10,TRBV7-2,few,ASSLVANEQY
TRBJ2-3,14,TRBV6-1,many,ASSPALAGVVDTQY
TRBJ2-7,16,TRBV4-2,.,ASSQEGSSGTTSYEQY
TRBJ1-6,13,TRBV6-1,many,ASSEYGRDNSPLH
TRBJ2-7,12,TRBV20-1,many,SVREEGGLNEQY